This T cell receptor (beta chain) was documented in a study of shared clonotypes between healthy human individuals. This was a deep-level run. Every subset's genomic DNA went evenly onto several immunoSEQ plates. Using 200 ng DNA, tens of thousands of T cell genomes, the sorted-subset replicate PCRs were run. In the original analysis: Junction-only sequences produced by ImmunoSEQ had no quality scores, so filtering differed. The data were produced by immunoSEQ multiplex PCR, yet TCRdb's version contains in-frame clones alone and is incomplete. D and trimming were read from the DNA, whereas the V and J calls and clone size are those reported in that table. The data show more than 400,000 clones, with 90% to 97% seen just once and roughly 0.06% held by the top ten. The CDR3 contains 16 residues. Germline loops: CDR1 SGHRS, CDR2 YFSETQ. After removal of 4 bases from V and 4 bases from J, the junction contained 8 bases not matched to a gene.

The clonotype comes from a woman in her 30s in good health. The sample consisted of naive CD4+ T cells sorted from blood. As to subset: CD45RA+ positively selected. The chain is built from TRBV5-1 and TRBJ2-2; 9 bases are a match to TRBD2. CDR3 bases: TGCGCCAGCAGCCGTAGCGGGAGTGGTCGCACCGGGGAGCTGTTTTTT. Encoded protein: CASSRSGSGRTGELFF.